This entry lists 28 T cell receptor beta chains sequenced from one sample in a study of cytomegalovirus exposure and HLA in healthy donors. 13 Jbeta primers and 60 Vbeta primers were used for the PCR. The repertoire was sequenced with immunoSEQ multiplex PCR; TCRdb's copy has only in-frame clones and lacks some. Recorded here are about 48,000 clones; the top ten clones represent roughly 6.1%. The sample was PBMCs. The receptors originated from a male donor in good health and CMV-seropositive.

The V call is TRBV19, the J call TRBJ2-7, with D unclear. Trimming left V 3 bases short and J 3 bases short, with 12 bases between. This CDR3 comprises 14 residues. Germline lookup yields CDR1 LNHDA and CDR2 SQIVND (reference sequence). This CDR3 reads CASSIYGRSYEQYF. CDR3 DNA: TGTGCCAGTAGTATTTATGGCAGAAGCTACGAGCAGTACTTC. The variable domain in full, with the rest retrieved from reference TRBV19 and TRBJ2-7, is DGGITQSPKYLFRKEGQNVTLSCEQNLNHDAMYWYRQDPGQGLRLIYYSQIVNDFQKGDIAEGYSVSREKKESFPLTVTSAQKNPTAFYLCASSIYGRSYEQYFGPGTRLTVT.

CDR3 amino acids: CASSAPGRQETQYF. The CDR3 nucleotides read TGTGCCAGCAGCGCCCCGGGGAGGCAAGAGACCCAGTACTTC. The rearrangement links TRBV9 to TRBJ2-5; tentative D call: TRBD2 (6 bases). The germline CDR1 and CDR2 sequences are SGDLS and YYNGEE. The CDR3 has 14 amino acids. The V end was cut by 3 bases, the J end by 2 bases, with 11 bases between.

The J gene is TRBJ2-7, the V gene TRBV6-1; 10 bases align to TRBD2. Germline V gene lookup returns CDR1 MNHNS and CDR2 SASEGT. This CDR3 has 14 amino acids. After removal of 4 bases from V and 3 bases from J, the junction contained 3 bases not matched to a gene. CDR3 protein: CASSGRLAGYEQYF. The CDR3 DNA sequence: TGTGCCAGCAGTGGCAGACTAGCGGGCTACGAGCAGTACTTC.

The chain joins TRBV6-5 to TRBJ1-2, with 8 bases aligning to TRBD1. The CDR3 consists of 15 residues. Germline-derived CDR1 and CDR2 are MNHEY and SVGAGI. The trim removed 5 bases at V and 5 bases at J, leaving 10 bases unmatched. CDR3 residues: CASSGRTGPQYGYTF. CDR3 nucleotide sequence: TGTGCCAGCAGTGGCCGGACAGGGCCCCAATATGGCTACACCTTC.

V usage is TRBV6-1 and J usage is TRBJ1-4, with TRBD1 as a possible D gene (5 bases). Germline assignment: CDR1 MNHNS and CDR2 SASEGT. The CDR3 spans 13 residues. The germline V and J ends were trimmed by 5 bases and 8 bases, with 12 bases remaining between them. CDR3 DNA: TGTGCCAGCAGTACCCGTCCAGGGGAAAAACTGTTTTTT. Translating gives CASSTRPGEKLFF.

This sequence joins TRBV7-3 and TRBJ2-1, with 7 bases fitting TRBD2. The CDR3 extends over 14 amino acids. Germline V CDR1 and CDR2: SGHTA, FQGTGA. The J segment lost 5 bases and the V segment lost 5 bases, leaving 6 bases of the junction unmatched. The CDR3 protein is CASSPGGTDNEQFF. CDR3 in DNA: TGTGCCAGCAGCCCCGGGGGGACCGACAATGAGCAGTTCTTC.

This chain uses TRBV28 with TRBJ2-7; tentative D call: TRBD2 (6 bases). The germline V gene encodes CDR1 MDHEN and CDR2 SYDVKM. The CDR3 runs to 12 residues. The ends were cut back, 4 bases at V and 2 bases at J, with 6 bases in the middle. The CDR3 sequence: CASSSGAYEQYF. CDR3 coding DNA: TGTGCCAGCAGTTCGGGGGCCTACGAGCAGTACTTC.

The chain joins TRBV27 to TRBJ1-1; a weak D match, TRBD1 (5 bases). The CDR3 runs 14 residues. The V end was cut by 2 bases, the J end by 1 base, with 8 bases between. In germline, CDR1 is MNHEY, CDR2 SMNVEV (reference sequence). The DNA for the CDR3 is TGTGCCAGCAGTTTAGTGGGGCCGAACACTGAAGCTTTCTTT. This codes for CASSLVGPNTEAFF.

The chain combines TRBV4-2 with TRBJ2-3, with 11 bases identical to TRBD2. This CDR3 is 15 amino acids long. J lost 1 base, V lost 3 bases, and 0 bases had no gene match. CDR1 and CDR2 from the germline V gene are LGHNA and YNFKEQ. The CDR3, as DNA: TGTGCCAGCAGCCAGACTAGCGGGGGCACAGATACGCAGTATTTT. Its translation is CASSQTSGGTDTQYF.

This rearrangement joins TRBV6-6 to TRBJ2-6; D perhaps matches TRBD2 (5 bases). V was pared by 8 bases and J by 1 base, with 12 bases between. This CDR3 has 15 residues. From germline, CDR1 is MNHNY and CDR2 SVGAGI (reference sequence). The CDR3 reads CASYPRGSGANVLTF. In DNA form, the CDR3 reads TGTGCCAGCTATCCCCGCGGGTCTGGGGCCAACGTCCTGACTTTC.

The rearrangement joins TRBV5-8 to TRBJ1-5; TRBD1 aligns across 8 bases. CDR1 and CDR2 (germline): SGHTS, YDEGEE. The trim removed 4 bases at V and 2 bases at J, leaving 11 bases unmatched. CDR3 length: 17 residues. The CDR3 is CASSPGTGQPGNQPQHF. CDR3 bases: TGTGCCAGCAGCCCAGGGACAGGTCAACCCGGCAATCAGCCCCAGCATTTT.

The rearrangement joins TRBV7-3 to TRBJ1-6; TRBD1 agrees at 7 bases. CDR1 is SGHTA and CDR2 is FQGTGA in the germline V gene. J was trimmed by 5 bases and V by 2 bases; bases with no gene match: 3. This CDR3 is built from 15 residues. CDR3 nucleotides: TGTGCCAGCAGCTTATCGGGGACAGATAATTCACCCCTCCACTTT. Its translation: CASSLSGTDNSPLHF.

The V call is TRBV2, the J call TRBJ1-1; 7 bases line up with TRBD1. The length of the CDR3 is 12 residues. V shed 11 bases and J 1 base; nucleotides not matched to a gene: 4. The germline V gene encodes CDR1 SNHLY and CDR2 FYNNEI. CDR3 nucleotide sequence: TGTGCCGGGAACAGGGGGAACACTGAAGCTTTCTTT. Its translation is CAGNRGNTEAFF.

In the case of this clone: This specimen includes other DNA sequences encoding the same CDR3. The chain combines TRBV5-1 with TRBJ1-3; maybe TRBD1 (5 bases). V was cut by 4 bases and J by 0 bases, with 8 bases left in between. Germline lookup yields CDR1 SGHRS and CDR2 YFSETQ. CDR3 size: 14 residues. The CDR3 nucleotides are TGCGCCAGCAGCGGGGCAGACTCTGGAAACACCATATATTTT. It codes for CASSGADSGNTIYF.

Here the CDR3 reads CASSLPGTGRNSPLHF. The DNA of the CDR3 is TGTGCCAGCAGCCTACCGGGGACAGGGCGAAATTCACCCCTCCACTTT. The chain combines TRBV11-2 with TRBJ1-6; TRBD1 matches at 9 bases. The CDR3 runs 16 residues. Germline V gene data show CDR1 as SGHAT and CDR2 as FQNNGV. V shed 5 bases and J 7 bases; nucleotides not matched to a gene: 9.

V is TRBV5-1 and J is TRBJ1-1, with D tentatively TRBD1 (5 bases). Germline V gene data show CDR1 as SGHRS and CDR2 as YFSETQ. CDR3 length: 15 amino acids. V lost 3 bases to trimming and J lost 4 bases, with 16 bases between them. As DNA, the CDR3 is TGCGCCAGCAGCTCTCTGGGAAGGGGCGGCACTGAAGCTTTCTTT. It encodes CASSSLGRGGTEAFF.

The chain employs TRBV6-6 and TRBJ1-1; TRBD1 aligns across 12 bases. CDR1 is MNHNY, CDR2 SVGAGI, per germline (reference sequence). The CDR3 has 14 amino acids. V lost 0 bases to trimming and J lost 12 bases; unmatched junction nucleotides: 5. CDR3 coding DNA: TGTGCCAGCAGTTACTCCGGGACAGGGGGCCGAACTTTCTTT. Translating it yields CASSYSGTGGRTFF.

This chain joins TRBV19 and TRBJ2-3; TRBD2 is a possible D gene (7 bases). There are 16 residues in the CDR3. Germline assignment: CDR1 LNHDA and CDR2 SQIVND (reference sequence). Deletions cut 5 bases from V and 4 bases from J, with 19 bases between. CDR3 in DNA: TGTGCCAGTAGTCGCAAAGGGGGGGCTGTCGCAGATACGCAGTATTTT. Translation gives CASSRKGGAVADTQYF.

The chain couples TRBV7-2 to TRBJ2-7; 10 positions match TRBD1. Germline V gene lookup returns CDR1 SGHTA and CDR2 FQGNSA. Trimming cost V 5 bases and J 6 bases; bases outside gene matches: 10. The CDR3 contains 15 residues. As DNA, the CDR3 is TGTGCCAGCAGCCCCGACAGGGGGCGAGTACGCGAGCAGTACTTC. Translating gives CASSPDRGRVREQYF.

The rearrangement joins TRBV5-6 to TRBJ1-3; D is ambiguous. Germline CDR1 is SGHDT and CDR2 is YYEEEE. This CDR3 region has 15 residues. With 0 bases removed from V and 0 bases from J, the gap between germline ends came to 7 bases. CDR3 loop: CASSLGQASGNTIYF. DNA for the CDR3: TGTGCCAGCAGCTTGGGCCAGGCCTCTGGAAACACCATATATTTT. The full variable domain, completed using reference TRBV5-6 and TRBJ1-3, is DAGVTQSPTHLIKTRGQQVTLRCSPKSGHDTVSWYQQALGQGPQFIFQYYEEEERQRGNFPDRFSGHQFPNYSSELNVNALLLGDSALYLCASSLGQASGNTIYFGEGSWLTVV.

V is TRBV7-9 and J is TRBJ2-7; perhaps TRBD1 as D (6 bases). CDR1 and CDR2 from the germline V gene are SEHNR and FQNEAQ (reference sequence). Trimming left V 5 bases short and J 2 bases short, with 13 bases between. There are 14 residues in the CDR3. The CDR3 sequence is CASSQTGHTYEQYF. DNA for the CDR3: TGTGCCAGCAGCCAGACGGGACACACCTACGAGCAGTACTTC.

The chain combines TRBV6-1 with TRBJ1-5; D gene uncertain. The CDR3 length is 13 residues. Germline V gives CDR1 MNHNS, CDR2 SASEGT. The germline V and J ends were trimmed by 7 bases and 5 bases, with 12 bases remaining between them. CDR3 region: CASIMGPHQPQHF. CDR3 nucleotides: TGTGCCAGCATAATGGGCCCCCATCAGCCCCAGCATTTT.

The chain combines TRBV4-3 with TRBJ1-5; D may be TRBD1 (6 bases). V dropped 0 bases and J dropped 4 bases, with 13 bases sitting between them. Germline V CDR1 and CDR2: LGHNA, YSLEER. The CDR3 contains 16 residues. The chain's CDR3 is CASSQDAGGPNQPQHF. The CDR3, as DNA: TGCGCCAGCAGCCAAGATGCGGGGGGCCCAAATCAGCCCCAGCATTTT.

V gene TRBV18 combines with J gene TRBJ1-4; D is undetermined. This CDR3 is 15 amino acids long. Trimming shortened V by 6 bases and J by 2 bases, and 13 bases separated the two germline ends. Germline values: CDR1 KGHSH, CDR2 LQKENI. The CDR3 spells CASSVREATNEKLFF. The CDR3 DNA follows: TGTGCCAGCTCGGTCCGGGAAGCCACTAATGAAAAACTGTTTTTT.

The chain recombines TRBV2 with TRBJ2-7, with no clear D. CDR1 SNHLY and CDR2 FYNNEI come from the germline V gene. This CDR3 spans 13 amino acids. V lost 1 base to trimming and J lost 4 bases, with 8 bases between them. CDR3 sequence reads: CASSEVRWYEQYF. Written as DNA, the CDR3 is TGTGCCAGCAGTGAAGTCAGATGGTACGAGCAGTACTTC.

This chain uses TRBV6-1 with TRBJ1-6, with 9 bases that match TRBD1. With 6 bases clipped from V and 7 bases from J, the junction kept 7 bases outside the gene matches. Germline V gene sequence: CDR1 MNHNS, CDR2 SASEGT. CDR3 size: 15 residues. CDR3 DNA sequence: TGTGCCAGCAGGACAGGGGGGGCCACCAATTCACCCCTCCACTTT. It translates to CASRTGGATNSPLHF.

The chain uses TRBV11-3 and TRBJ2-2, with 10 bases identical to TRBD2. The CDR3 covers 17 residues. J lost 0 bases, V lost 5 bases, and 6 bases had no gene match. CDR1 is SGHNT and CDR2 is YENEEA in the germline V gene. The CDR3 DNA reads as TGTGCCAGCAGCCCGGGACTAGCGTTCCCGAACACCGGGGAGCTGTTTTTT. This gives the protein CASSPGLAFPNTGELFF.

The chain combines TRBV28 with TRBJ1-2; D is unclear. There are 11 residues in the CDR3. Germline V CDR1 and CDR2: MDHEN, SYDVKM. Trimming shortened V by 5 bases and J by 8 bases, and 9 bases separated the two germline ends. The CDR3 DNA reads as TGTGCCAGCAGTCCCCCTCCGGGCTACACCTTC. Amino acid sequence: CASSPPPGYTF.